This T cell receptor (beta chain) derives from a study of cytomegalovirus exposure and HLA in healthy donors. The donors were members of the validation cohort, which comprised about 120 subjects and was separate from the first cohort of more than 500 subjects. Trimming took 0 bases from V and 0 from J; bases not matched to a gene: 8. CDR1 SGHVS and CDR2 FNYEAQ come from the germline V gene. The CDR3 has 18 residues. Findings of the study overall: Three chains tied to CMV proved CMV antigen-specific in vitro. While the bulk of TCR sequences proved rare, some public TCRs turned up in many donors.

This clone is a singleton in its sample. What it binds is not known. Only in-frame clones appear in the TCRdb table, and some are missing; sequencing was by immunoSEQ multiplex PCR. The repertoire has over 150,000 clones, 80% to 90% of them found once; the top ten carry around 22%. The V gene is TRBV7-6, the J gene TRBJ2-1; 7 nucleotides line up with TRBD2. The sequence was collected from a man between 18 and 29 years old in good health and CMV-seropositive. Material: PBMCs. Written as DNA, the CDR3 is TGTGCCAGCAGCTTAGCGCCGACTTTAGCGGGCTCCTACAATGAGCAGTTCTTC. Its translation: CASSLAPTLAGSYNEQFF.